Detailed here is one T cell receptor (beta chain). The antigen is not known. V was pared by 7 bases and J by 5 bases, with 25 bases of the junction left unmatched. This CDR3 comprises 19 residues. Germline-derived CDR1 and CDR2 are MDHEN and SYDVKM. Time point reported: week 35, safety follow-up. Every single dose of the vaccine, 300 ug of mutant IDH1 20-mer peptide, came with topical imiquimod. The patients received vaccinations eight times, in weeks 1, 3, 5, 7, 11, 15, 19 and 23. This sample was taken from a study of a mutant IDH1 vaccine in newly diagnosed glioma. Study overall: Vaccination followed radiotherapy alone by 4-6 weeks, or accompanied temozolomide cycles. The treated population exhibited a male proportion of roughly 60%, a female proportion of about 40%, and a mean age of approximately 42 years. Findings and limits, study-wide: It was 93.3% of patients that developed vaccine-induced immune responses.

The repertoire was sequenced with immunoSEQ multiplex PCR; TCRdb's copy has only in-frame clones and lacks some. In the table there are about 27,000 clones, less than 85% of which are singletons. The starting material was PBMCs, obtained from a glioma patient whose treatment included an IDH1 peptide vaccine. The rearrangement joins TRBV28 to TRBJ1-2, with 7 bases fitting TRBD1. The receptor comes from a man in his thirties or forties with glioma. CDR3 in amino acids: CASNPINDDWGRGKYGYTF. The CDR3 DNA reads TGTGCCAGCAACCCGATCAACGACGATTGGGGCAGGGGGAAATATGGCTACACCTTC.